The 29 T cell receptor beta chains below come from one sample, sequenced in a study of memory CD4+ T cells and cytomegalovirus serostatus. Single viable CD3+CD4+CD8-CD45RO+ cells were sorted as the memory CD4+ T cells. Here immunoSEQ multiplex PCR was the method, and the copy in TCRdb shows in-frame clones only, minus some. The table records 50,000 to 55,000 clones, 60% to 80% of them present only once. Source material: memory CD4+ T cells from blood. The origin of the receptors is an adult in good health and CMV-seronegative.

V is TRBV9 and J is TRBJ1-4, with D possibly TRBD1 on 5 matching bases. CDR3 length: 16 residues. V was shortened by 4 bases and J by 6 bases, with 19 bases between the two germline ends. Germline V lookup: CDR1 SGDLS, CDR2 YYNGEE. The CDR3 sequence: CASSPTTFGGDEKLFF. CDR3 bases: TGTGCCAGCAGCCCAACGACATTCGGGGGGGATGAAAAACTGTTTTTT.

This clone showed up just once. This rearrangement joins TRBV2 to TRBJ2-5, with D possibly TRBD2 on 5 matching bases. Per the germline V gene, CDR1 is SNHLY and CDR2 is FYNNEI. With 4 bases removed from V and 9 bases from J, the gap between germline ends came to 18 bases. CDR3 size: 14 residues. The CDR3 DNA reads TGTGCCAGCAGTGTCCTTTGGGGAGATGGGGCCCAGTACTTC. Its translation is CASSVLWGDGAQYF.

The rearrangement links TRBV12-5 to TRBJ2-7; 9 bases fit TRBD2. V lost 1 base to trimming and J lost 7 bases; unmatched junction nucleotides: 26. The CDR3 totals 21 residues. Germline V gene lookup returns CDR1 LGHNT and CDR2 FRNRAP. DNA of the CDR3: TGTGCTAGTGGTTTGGGACGTGACGGACTAGCGTCTCTCACCCTGGGGGTTGAGCAGTACTTC. The encoded protein is CASGLGRDGLASLTLGVEQYF.

This clone was seen only a few times. The rearrangement uses TRBV18 and TRBJ2-1; the D gene is possibly TRBD2 (6 bases). From germline, CDR1 is KGHSH and CDR2 LQKENI. The CDR3 sequence is 16 residues long. Trimming took off 5 bases at V and 4 bases at J, with 18 bases between the two ends. CDR3 region: CASSSLASGSYNEQFF. In nucleotides, the CDR3 is TGTGCCAGCTCATCACTAGCTTCGGGCTCGTACAATGAGCAGTTCTTC.

This clone was detected once. The V call is TRBV6-5, the J call TRBJ2-3; 7 nucleotides align to TRBD2. The CDR3 spans 11 residues. J was trimmed by 10 bases and V by 8 bases; bases with no gene match: 6. CDR1 and CDR2 from the germline V gene are MNHEY and SVGAGI. The CDR3: CASGTGGAQYF. CDR3 sequence (DNA): TGTGCCAGCGGGACGGGAGGAGCGCAGTATTTT.

In DNA form, the CDR3 reads TGTGCCATCAGTGACCCGGGGGGAGCAGATACGCAGTATTTT. Protein product: CAISDPGGADTQYF. V is TRBV10-3 and J is TRBJ2-3, with 7 positions matching TRBD2. Germline V CDR1 and CDR2: ENHRY, SYGVKD. J was trimmed by 4 bases and V by 3 bases; bases with no gene match: 4. There are 14 residues in the CDR3.

The genes are TRBV30 and TRBJ1-5, with 8 bases aligning to TRBD1. Germline lookup yields CDR1 GTSNPN and CDR2 SVGIG (reference sequence). The CDR3 runs to 14 residues. Trimming took 3 bases from V and 2 from J; bases not matched to a gene: 3. CDR3 residues: CAWRDRAGNQPQHF. CDR3 nucleotide sequence: TGTGCCTGGAGGGACAGGGCCGGCAATCAGCCCCAGCATTTT. The variable domain in full, with the rest retrieved from reference TRBV30 and TRBJ1-5, is SQTIHQWPATLVQPVGSPLSLECTVEGTSNPNLYWYRQAAGRGLQLLFYSVGIGQISSEVPQNLSASRPQDRQFILSSKKLLLSDSGFYLCAWRDRAGNQPQHFGDGTRLSIL.

The chain links TRBV28 to TRBJ2-7; the D is unclear. Deletions cut 4 bases from V and 0 bases from J, with 13 bases between. This CDR3 contains 15 residues. Germline values: CDR1 MDHEN, CDR2 SYDVKM. DNA of the CDR3: TGTGCCAGCAGTTCCCGCGGACGGAGCTCCTACGAGCAGTACTTC. Its translation is CASSSRGRSSYEQYF. Based on the CDR3 plus reference TRBV28 and TRBJ2-7, the full variable domain is DVKVTQSSRYLVKRTGEKVFLECVQDMDHENMFWYRQDPGLGLRLIYFSYDVKMKEKGDIPEGYSVSREKKERFSLILESASTNQTSMYLCASSSRGRSSYEQYFGPGTRLTVT.

J is TRBJ2-3 and V is TRBV5-1; 8 bases map to TRBD1. Germline V gene lookup returns CDR1 SGHRS and CDR2 YFSETQ. V shed 0 bases and J 0 bases; nucleotides not matched to a gene: 12. The CDR3 is 19 residues long. This CDR3 reads CASSLDTDRVYSSTDTQYF. The CDR3 nucleotides are TGCGCCAGCAGCTTGGACACGGACAGGGTATACTCTAGCACAGATACGCAGTATTTT. The full variable domain, in which reference TRBV5-1 and TRBJ2-3 provide the parts outside the CDR3, is KAGVTQTPRYLIKTRGQQVTLSCSPISGHRSVSWYQQTPGQGLQFLFEYFSETQRNKGNFPGRFSGRQFSNSRSEMNVSTLELGDSALYLCASSLDTDRVYSSTDTQYFGPGTRLTVL.

The V gene is TRBV25-1, the J gene TRBJ1-4; the D gene is possibly TRBD1 (6 bases). The CDR3 is 14 residues long. V lost 5 bases and J 8 bases, leaving 15 bases between the germline ends. CDR1 is MGHDK, CDR2 SYGVNS, per germline. CDR3 region: CASSRLPQGEKLFF. The CDR3 DNA reads as TGTGCCAGCAGTAGACTACCTCAGGGGGAAAAACTGTTTTTT.

This sequence joins TRBV21-1 and TRBJ1-2; TRBD1, as called in the table, went unchecked against the DNA. TRBV21-1 is designated a pseudogene. The CDR3 runs 15 residues. CDR3 protein: CASSKDRGLGYGYTF. The CDR3 region has the DNA TGTGCCAGCAGCAAAGATAGGGGGCTCGGCTATGGCTACACCTTC.

V usage is TRBV28 and J usage is TRBJ2-2; 11 bases match TRBD2. In germline, CDR1 is MDHEN, CDR2 SYDVKM. The CDR3 runs to 17 residues. V lost 0 bases to trimming and J lost 6 bases; unmatched junction nucleotides: 6. In nucleotides, the CDR3 is TGTGCCAGCAGTTTATGGGATTTAGCGGGGGGGCCCGGGGAGCTGTTTTTT. It is translated as CASSLWDLAGGPGELFF.

The J gene is TRBJ2-1, the V gene TRBV5-4; the D is unclear. CDR3 length equals 15 residues. Trimming stripped 3 bases from V and 0 bases from J, with 10 bases between. CDR1 is SGHNT, CDR2 YYREEE, per germline (reference sequence). CDR3 sequence: CASSSRLSSYNEQFF. For the CDR3, the DNA is TGTGCCAGCAGCTCCAGGCTAAGCTCCTACAATGAGCAGTTCTTC.

This CDR3 is CASSSTGPFYTF. The CDR3 coding sequence is TGTGCCAGCAGCTCGACAGGGCCCTTCTACACCTTC. This chain uses TRBV7-9 with TRBJ1-2, with TRBD1 matching 7 bases. This CDR3 has 12 amino acids. V shed 4 bases, J shed 10 bases, and the junction held 6 bases outside the gene matches. Germline assignment: CDR1 SEHNR and CDR2 FQNEAQ (reference sequence).

The chain joins TRBV4-2 to TRBJ1-2; the D is unclear. Germline V lookup: CDR1 LGHNA, CDR2 YNFKEQ. CDR3 size: 18 residues. The V and J ends lost 0 bases and 1 base respectively, with 18 bases between them. In DNA form, the CDR3 reads TGTGCCAGCAGCCAAGAGGTCCCCGGAGAAGGACTTAACTATGGCTACACCTTC. Its translation is CASSQEVPGEGLNYGYTF.

This sequence joins TRBV7-9 and TRBJ2-5; 7 nucleotides line up with TRBD2. The CDR3 contains 16 residues. V shed 5 bases and J 2 bases; nucleotides not matched to a gene: 11. The germline V gene has CDR1 SEHNR and CDR2 FQNEAQ (reference sequence). The CDR3 spells CASSPSTSLPQETQYF. CDR3 coding DNA: TGTGCCAGCAGCCCTTCGACTAGCCTTCCACAAGAGACCCAGTACTTC. The variable domain in full, with the rest retrieved from reference TRBV7-9 and TRBJ2-5, is DTGVSQNPRHKITKRGQNVTFRCDPISEHNRLYWYRQTLGQGPEFLTYFQNEAQLEKSRLLSDRFSAERPKGSFSTLEIQRTEQGDSAMYLCASSPSTSLPQETQYFGPGTRLLVL.

The rearrangement links TRBV5-1 to TRBJ2-3, with TRBD2 identical over 7 bases. CDR3 length: 19 amino acids. Germline CDR1 is SGHRS and CDR2 is YFSETQ. Trimming took 0 bases from V and 0 from J; bases not matched to a gene: 13. DNA for the CDR3: TGCGCCAGCAGCTTGGAAGGTGGTTTTCGGGGGGATAGCACAGATACGCAGTATTTT. Its protein is CASSLEGGFRGDSTDTQYF.

The J gene is TRBJ2-7, the V gene TRBV4-3, with D uncertain. CDR3 length equals 13 residues. The germline gives CDR1 LGHNA, CDR2 YSLEER. V shed 3 bases and J shed 4 bases, with 10 bases lying between them. The CDR3 DNA sequence: TGCGCCAGCAGCCAGGGCCCTGGGTACGAGCAGTACTTC. This translates into CASSQGPGYEQYF.

The rearrangement joins TRBV2 to TRBJ1-5, with D hard to call. The CDR3 runs to 17 residues. Trimming shortened V by 7 bases and J by 2 bases, and 21 bases separated the two germline ends. Germline CDR1 and CDR2: SNHLY and FYNNEI. The CDR3: CASTPDRASDGNQPQHF. The CDR3 DNA reads as TGTGCCAGCACCCCCGATAGGGCCTCTGACGGCAATCAGCCCCAGCATTTT.

V is TRBV6-1 and J is TRBJ2-1, with TRBD1 matching 8 bases. Germline-derived CDR1 and CDR2 are MNHNS and SASEGT. The V gene end was trimmed by 10 bases and the J gene end by 5 bases; junction bases not matched to a gene: 7. The CDR3 totals 13 residues. In DNA, the CDR3 is TGTGCCACACTGGACAGGGACCACAATGAGCAGTTCTTC. This translates into CATLDRDHNEQFF.

The chain employs TRBV4-3 and TRBJ1-2, with 10 bases aligning to TRBD1. V was pared by 4 bases and J by 6 bases, with 8 bases of the junction left unmatched. The CDR3 totals 15 residues. CDR1 is LGHNA and CDR2 is YSLEER in the germline V gene. The CDR3 sequence is CASSRRPGTGDGYTF. Here the CDR3 DNA reads TGCGCCAGCAGCCGCCGACCCGGGACAGGGGATGGCTACACCTTC.

This chain links TRBV5-6 with TRBJ2-5, with TRBD1 as a possible D gene (6 bases). The germline V gene encodes CDR1 SGHDT and CDR2 YYEEEE. The CDR3 runs to 14 residues. The V and J ends lost 6 bases and 0 bases respectively, with 12 bases between them. The CDR3 DNA reads as TGTGCCAGCACCGCCGGGACATACCAAGAGACCCAGTACTTC. Translated, it gives CASTAGTYQETQYF.

The V gene is TRBV5-1, the J gene TRBJ2-5; 9 bases map to TRBD2. The CDR3 covers 15 residues. With 0 bases clipped from V and 5 bases from J, the junction kept 5 bases outside the gene matches. The germline gives CDR1 SGHRS, CDR2 YFSETQ. Here the CDR3 DNA reads TGCGCCAGCAGCTTGGGTTTAGCGGGGGTGGAGACCCAGTACTTC. Amino acid sequence: CASSLGLAGVETQYF.

The chain couples TRBV14 to TRBJ2-5, with TRBD1 matching over 8 bases. Germline CDR1 is SGHDN and CDR2 is FVKESK. There are 16 residues in the CDR3. Losses at the gene ends were 2 bases for V and 1 base for J; bases not matched to a gene: 6. CDR3 in amino acids: CASSQPYRGSQETQYF. The CDR3 coding sequence is TGTGCCAGCAGCCAACCCTACAGGGGGAGCCAAGAGACCCAGTACTTC.

This sequence joins TRBV6-5 and TRBJ1-2, with 9 bases that match TRBD1. Trimming took 8 bases from V and 7 from J; bases not matched to a gene: 8. The CDR3 extends over 13 amino acids. The germline CDR1 and CDR2 sequences are MNHEY and SVGAGI. CDR3 sequence: CASAQGASAGYTF. The DNA of the CDR3 is TGTGCCAGCGCACAGGGGGCTTCGGCTGGCTACACCTTC.

The chain carries TRBV5-1 and TRBJ1-1, with a possible D match to TRBD1 (6 bases). The CDR3 runs 13 residues. In germline, CDR1 is SGHRS, CDR2 YFSETQ. Trimming shortened V by 0 bases and J by 10 bases, and 13 bases separated the two germline ends. This CDR3 reads CASSLEQGGRAFF. DNA of the CDR3: TGCGCCAGCAGCTTGGAACAGGGAGGGCGAGCTTTCTTT.

This chain's CDR3 is CASSRDLNTDTQYF. CDR3 sequence (DNA): TGTGCCAGCAGTCGGGACTTAAACACAGATACGCAGTATTTT. The chain employs TRBV6-4 and TRBJ2-3; D is perhaps TRBD2 (6 bases). V dropped 5 bases and J dropped 2 bases, with 11 bases sitting between them. The length of the CDR3 is 14 residues. CDR1 is MRHNA, CDR2 SNTAGT, per germline.

This chain uses TRBV6-5 with TRBJ2-5; D ambiguous. The CDR3 is 11 amino acids. Trimming took 6 bases from V and 1 from J, leaving 3 bases between them. Germline CDR1 is MNHEY and CDR2 is SVGAGI. CDR3 region: CASRTQETQYF. DNA of the CDR3: TGTGCCAGCAGGACCCAAGAGACCCAGTACTTC.

V gene TRBV7-6 combines with J gene TRBJ1-6, with D perhaps TRBD1 (5 bases). Germline V gene data show CDR1 as SGHVS and CDR2 as FNYEAQ. V lost 5 bases to trimming and J lost 8 bases, with 10 bases between them. The CDR3 runs to 13 residues. The DNA of the CDR3 is TGTGCCAGCAGCCAAGAGGGGTATTCACCCCTCCACTTT. Translation gives CASSQEGYSPLHF.